Detailed here is one T cell receptor (beta chain). An end of the junction does not agree with germline; a read error may underlie this. The data stem from a study of neurological immune-mediated disorders. TCRdb itself ran the 5' RACE reads through MiXCR, one entry per CDR3 protein. This sample has over 60,000 distinct CDR3 sequences; 5.2% occur once, and the top ten carry about 2.6%. Germline values: CDR1 SGHTA, CDR2 FQGTGA. This CDR3 is 17 amino acids long. Sequencing was done on a sample of PBMCs. The chain is built from TRBV7-3 and TRBJ1-5; D unclear. The sequence was obtained from a woman aged 25 to 39 with multiple sclerosis. In nucleotides, the CDR3 is TGTGCCAGCAGCTTGGTGGGTAACATAGGGAGCAATCAGCCCCAGAATTTT. Protein sequence: CASSLVGNIGSNQPQNF.